These 9 T cell receptor beta chains came from one sample sequenced in a study of shared clonotypes between healthy human individuals. This table comes from immunoSEQ multiplex PCR, and its TCRdb copy is limited to in-frame clones, with some not included. The table includes 1.6 million or so clones, around 97% detected once. The sequenced sample consisted of naive CD4+ T cells sorted from blood. Subset here: CD45RA+ positively selected. All receptors derive from a man younger than 40 in good health.

The chain has TRBV7-6 and TRBJ2-5, with a tentative D call TRBD1 (5 bases). The CDR3 has 16 amino acids. Germline assignment: CDR1 SGHVS and CDR2 FNYEAQ. V dropped 7 bases and J dropped 5 bases, with 23 bases sitting between them. The CDR3 loop is CASTLDGQVNRETQYF. CDR3 in DNA: TGTGCCAGCACCCTAGATGGGCAGGTTAACAGGGAGACCCAGTACTTC.

The genes are TRBV6-1 and TRBJ2-3; no clear D gene. Trimming stripped 11 bases from V and 6 bases from J, with 12 bases between. The CDR3 totals 11 residues. Germline CDR1 MNHNS, CDR2 SASEGT. This chain's CDR3 is CASQLGDTQYF. The CDR3 nucleotides are TGTGCCTCCCAGTTAGGGGATACGCAGTATTTT.

This chain connects TRBV7-8 to TRBJ2-3, with 8 bases that match TRBD2. CDR3 length equals 16 residues. CDR1 is SGHVS and CDR2 is FQNEAQ in the germline V gene. Trimming took 5 bases from V and 3 from J; bases not matched to a gene: 10. The DNA for the CDR3 is TGTGCCAGCAGCCCCATTCTCGGGACTAGGACAGATACGCAGTATTTT. As protein: CASSPILGTRTDTQYF.

The J gene is TRBJ2-7, the V gene TRBV5-1; 7 bases map to TRBD1. This CDR3 is 15 amino acids long. Germline values: CDR1 SGHRS, CDR2 YFSETQ. V lost 4 bases and J lost 2; bases outside the gene matches: 9. This chain's CDR3 is CASSPWTGETYEQYF. CDR3 coding DNA: TGCGCCAGCAGCCCTTGGACAGGAGAAACCTACGAGCAGTACTTC. Full variable domain (outside the CDR3, taken from reference TRBV5-1 and TRBJ2-7): KAGVTQTPRYLIKTRGQQVTLSCSPISGHRSVSWYQQTPGQGLQFLFEYFSETQRNKGNFPGRFSGRQFSNSRSEMNVSTLELGDSALYLCASSPWTGETYEQYFGPGTRLTVT.

The J gene is TRBJ2-1, the V gene TRBV5-1; 8 nucleotides align to TRBD2. V was clipped by 4 bases and J by 4 bases; unmatched bases: 13. CDR3 length: 17 amino acids. In germline, CDR1 is SGHRS, CDR2 YFSETQ. The CDR3 DNA sequence: TGCGCCAGCAGCCCCGGACTAGCCCCCAAAACGTACAATGAGCAGTTCTTC. Amino acids: CASSPGLAPKTYNEQFF.

This rearrangement joins TRBV19 to TRBJ1-4, with 10 bases fitting TRBD1. Germline CDR1 reads LNHDA; CDR2 reads SQIVND (reference sequence). With 5 bases clipped from V and 8 bases from J, the junction kept 11 bases outside the gene matches. This CDR3 contains 16 residues. As DNA, the CDR3 is TGTGCCAGTAGTCAGGGACAGGGGAGTTTCGGCGAAAAACTGTTTTTT. Translated, it gives CASSQGQGSFGEKLFF.

The chain joins TRBV21-1 to TRBJ2-7. TRBV21-1 is shown as a pseudogene. CDR3 length: 18 residues. CDR3 coding DNA: TGTGCCAGCAGCAAAGGGGTGGGCCGGGCCCCGAACTTCTACGAGCAGTACTTC. Its translation: CASSKGVGRAPNFYEQYF.

This chain links TRBV28 with TRBJ1-2; D gene ambiguous. The V gene's germline CDR1 is MDHEN and CDR2 SYDVKM. V was shortened by 5 bases and J by 8 bases, with 9 bases between the two germline ends. The CDR3 spans 11 residues. CDR3 nucleotides: TGTGCCAGCAGTCCCCGGGTGGGCTACACCTTC. It yields the protein CASSPRVGYTF.

V usage is TRBV4-1 and J usage is TRBJ2-2; D ambiguous. In germline, CDR1 is MGHRA, CDR2 YSYEKL. The V and J ends lost 1 base and 2 bases respectively, with 5 bases between them. The CDR3 is 14 residues long. The CDR3, as DNA: TGCGCCAGCAGCCAAGTCCCTAACACCGGGGAGCTGTTTTTT. Translated, it gives CASSQVPNTGELFF.